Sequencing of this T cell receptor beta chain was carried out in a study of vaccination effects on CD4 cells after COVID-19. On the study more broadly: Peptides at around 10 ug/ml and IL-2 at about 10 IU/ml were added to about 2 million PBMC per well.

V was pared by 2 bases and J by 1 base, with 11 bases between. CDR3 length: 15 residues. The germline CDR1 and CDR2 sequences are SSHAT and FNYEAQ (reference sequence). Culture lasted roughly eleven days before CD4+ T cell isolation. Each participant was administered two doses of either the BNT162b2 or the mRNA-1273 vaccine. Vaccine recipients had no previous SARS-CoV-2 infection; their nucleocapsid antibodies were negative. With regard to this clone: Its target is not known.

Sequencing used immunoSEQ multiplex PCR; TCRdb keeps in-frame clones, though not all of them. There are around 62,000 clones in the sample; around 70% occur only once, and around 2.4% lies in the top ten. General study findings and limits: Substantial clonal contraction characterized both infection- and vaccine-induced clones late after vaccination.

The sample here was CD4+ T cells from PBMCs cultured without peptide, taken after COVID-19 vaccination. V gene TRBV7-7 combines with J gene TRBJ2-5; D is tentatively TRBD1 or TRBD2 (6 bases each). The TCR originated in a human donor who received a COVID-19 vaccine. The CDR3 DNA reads TGTGCCAGCAGCTTAACCTCGGGGGCCCAAGAGACCCAGTACTTC. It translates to CASSLTSGAQETQYF.